This TCR beta chain stems from a study of cytomegalovirus exposure and HLA in healthy donors. Study-wide results and limits: It was taken for granted in presence/absence analyses that sequencing depth across donors was roughly uniform.

In the case of this clone: Its antigen is as yet unknown.

Primers for the PCR totalled 60 Vbeta and 13 Jbeta. Produced via immunoSEQ multiplex PCR; TCRdb's table is partial and in-frame only. The table records around 190,000 clones, about 78% of them present only once. Sample: PBMCs. The source of this sequence is a woman younger than 45 in good health and CMV-seronegative.

CDR3 nucleotides: TGTGCCAGCAGCTTGACTAGCGGGTACACAGATACGCAGTATTTT. It specifies CASSLTSGYTDTQYF. The genes are TRBV7-2 and TRBJ2-3; TRBD2 agrees at 10 bases. CDR1 is SGHTA and CDR2 is FQGNSA in the germline V gene. CDR3 length: 15 amino acids. V shed 3 bases, J shed 2 bases, and the junction held 2 bases outside the gene matches.